Shown below are 25 T cell receptor beta chains from a single sample sequenced in a study of human T cells and chemical hapten exposure. The template was total RNA from unfractionated whole blood. Library construction involved attaching unique molecular identifiers to individual cDNA molecules, which allowed quantitative, reproducible TCR counting. In TCRdb, the reads were re-called with MiXCR into one record per CDR3 protein. The data contain 95,000 to 150,000 distinct CDR3 sequences, over 6.5% of them seen just once; the ten biggest clones take up over 1.1%. What was sequenced was whole blood. The receptors shown here come from a human donor in good health. Some clones in this sample may be carry-over from other donors' samples.

The genes are TRBV6-2 or TRBV6-3 and TRBJ2-1; 10 bases match TRBD2. The germline V gene has CDR1 MNHEY and CDR2 SVGEGT. V shed 1 base and J 7 bases; nucleotides not matched to a gene: 4. There are 15 residues in the CDR3. DNA of the CDR3: TGTGCCAGCAGTTACTGGGCTAGCGGGAGTAATGAGCAGTTCTTC. Protein product: CASSYWASGSNEQFF.

The gene calls are TRBV7-7 and TRBJ2-3; the D gene is possibly TRBD1 (6 bases). Germline V gene sequence: CDR1 SSHAT, CDR2 FNYEAQ (reference sequence). V lost 5 bases to trimming and J lost 1 base, with 19 bases between them. The CDR3 runs 17 residues. The CDR3 coding sequence is TGTGCCAGCAGCCTTAGCAGGGGACCGAGCGGCACAGATACGCAGTATTTT. The encoded protein is CASSLSRGPSGTDTQYF.

The sample holds many counts of this clonotype. The chain recombines TRBV6-5 with TRBJ2-3, with TRBD1 identical over 12 bases. From germline, CDR1 is MNHEY and CDR2 SVGAGI. CDR3 length equals 15 residues. Trimming removed 2 bases from V and 4 bases from J; junction bases left unmatched: 1. This CDR3 reads CASSYGTGGPDTQYF. The CDR3 nucleotides are TGTGCCAGCAGTTACGGGACAGGGGGCCCAGATACGCAGTATTTT.

V usage is TRBV12-3 or TRBV12-4 and J usage is TRBJ1-2; 7 bases match TRBD1. The CDR3 spans 17 residues. V shed 6 bases, J shed 6 bases, and the junction held 19 bases outside the gene matches. In DNA, the CDR3 is TGTGCCAGCAGCCTAGTATCGGGACAGAATTTAAGGGATGGCTACACCTTC. Protein: CASSLVSGQNLRDGYTF.

This clonotype was picked up many times. The rearrangement joins TRBV3-1 to TRBJ1-6, with 9 nucleotides matching TRBD1. With 4 bases clipped from V and 1 base from J, the junction kept 8 bases outside the gene matches. This CDR3 spans 18 amino acids. The germline gives CDR1 LGHDT, CDR2 YNNKEL (reference sequence). DNA for the CDR3: TGTGCCAGCAGCCGCCGGGACAGGGTTGGGTCCTATAATTCACCCCTCCACTTT. Amino acid sequence: CASSRRDRVGSYNSPLHF.

This clonotype was seen at least ten times. The chain combines TRBV10-3 with TRBJ2-3, with D possibly matching TRBD1 (5 bases). Germline CDR1 reads ENHRY; CDR2 reads SYGVKD. Deletions cut 6 bases from V and 0 bases from J, with 10 bases between. This CDR3 comprises 14 residues. CDR3 DNA: TGTGCCATCAGGGGGCTCGGGAGCACAGATACGCAGTATTTT. This gives the protein CAIRGLGSTDTQYF.

This clonotype was counted many times. The chain is built from TRBV10-2 and TRBJ1-5; D ambiguous. Germline assignment: CDR1 WSHSY and CDR2 SAAADI. Between the trimmed V and J ends, which lost 7 bases and 7 bases, there was a span of 14 bases. This CDR3 has 13 residues. CDR3 DNA sequence: TGCGCCAGCAACGAGGATAGGGCCCAGCCCCAGCATTTT. Translated, it gives CASNEDRAQPQHF.

Only a few counts were recorded for this clonotype. V and J are TRBV5-1 and TRBJ1-6, with 8 bases that match TRBD1. The CDR3 loop spans 15 amino acids. V lost 3 bases, J lost 6 bases, and 5 bases stayed unmatched. CDR1 SGHRS and CDR2 YFSETQ come from the germline V gene. CDR3 loop: CASSYAGQVNSPLHF. CDR3 sequence (DNA): TGCGCCAGCAGCTACGCGGGACAGGTTAATTCACCCCTCCACTTT.

This clonotype was observed at least ten times. V gene TRBV20-1 combines with J gene TRBJ2-5, with D uncertain. V lost 6 bases to trimming and J lost 5 bases, with 16 bases between them. Germline V gene sequence: CDR1 DFQATT, CDR2 SNEGSKA (reference sequence). The length of the CDR3 is 13 residues. This chain's CDR3 is CSASYHLDETQYF. CDR3 nucleotides: TGCAGTGCCTCATACCATTTAGATGAGACCCAGTACTTC.

This chain joins TRBV6-5 and TRBJ1-2, with D perhaps matching TRBD1 (5 bases). Trimming removed 2 bases from V and 8 bases from J, with 12 bases in between. The germline V gene has CDR1 MNHEY and CDR2 SVGAGI. The CDR3 sequence is 13 residues long. As DNA, the CDR3 is TGTGCCAGCAGTTACATCGGGGCGAGCGGCTACACCTTC. Its translation: CASSYIGASGYTF.

This clonotype has a handful of counts. V is TRBV2 and J is TRBJ1-1, with 8 bases that match TRBD1. This CDR3 is 14 amino acids long. The junction had 6 bases not matched to a gene; V was cut back by 8 bases and J by 1 base. The germline V gene encodes CDR1 SNHLY and CDR2 FYNNEI. CDR3 sequence (DNA): TGTGCCAGCCAGCCAGGGGGCCGGAACACTGAAGCTTTCTTT. Protein: CASQPGGRNTEAFF.

The chain couples TRBV2 to TRBJ2-7, with 12 bases aligning to TRBD2. This CDR3 is 18 amino acids long. The trim removed 5 bases at V and 2 bases at J, leaving 13 bases unmatched. In germline, CDR1 is SNHLY, CDR2 FYNNEI. Here the CDR3 reads CASSSIPLAGGSPYEQYF. The DNA of the CDR3 is TGTGCCAGCAGTTCCATCCCCCTAGCGGGAGGGTCCCCCTACGAGCAGTACTTC.

This clonotype has ten or more counts. The chain uses TRBV15 and TRBJ2-1; D unclear. Deletions cut 0 bases from V and 10 bases from J, with 13 bases between. The germline V gene encodes CDR1 LNHNV and CDR2 YYDKDF (reference sequence). The length of the CDR3 is 14 residues. The CDR3 DNA reads as TGTGCCACCAGCAGAGATTTTGTAGGAGACGAGCAGTTCTTC. Its translation: CATSRDFVGDEQFF.

V usage is TRBV11-1 and J usage is TRBJ2-5; 10 bases align to TRBD1. CDR1 is SGHAT and CDR2 is FQDESV in the germline V gene (reference sequence). V shed 5 bases and J 4 bases; nucleotides not matched to a gene: 7. This CDR3 is built from 15 residues. CDR3 nucleotides: TGTGCCAGCAGCGAGGGACAGGGGAACGGAGAGACCCAGTACTTC. Protein product: CASSEGQGNGETQYF.

In its sample, this clonotype was seen many times. The gene calls are TRBV4-3 and TRBJ2-2; D unclear. This CDR3 spans 18 amino acids. CDR1 LGHNA and CDR2 YSLEER come from the germline V gene. Trimming cost V 1 base and J 0 bases, with 15 bases left between them. Here the CDR3 reads CASSQVMRPSSNTGELFF. The DNA of the CDR3 is TGCGCCAGCAGCCAAGTGATGCGACCAAGCTCGAACACCGGGGAGCTGTTTTTT.

At least ten counts were recorded for this clonotype. V usage is TRBV7-9 and J usage is TRBJ1-5; D gene ambiguous. CDR1 is SEHNR, CDR2 FQNEAQ, per germline (reference sequence). The V gene lost 5 bases and the J gene lost 7 bases, with 12 bases spanning the gap. The CDR3 extends over 13 amino acids. CDR3 region: CASSRDSMQPQHF. DNA of the CDR3: TGTGCCAGCAGCCGTGATAGTATGCAGCCCCAGCATTTT.

This clonotype has just a few counts. CDR3 sequence (DNA): TGCAGTGCACGAACTGGACTAGTATACAATGAGCAGTTCTTC. Its translation is CSARTGLVYNEQFF. J is TRBJ2-1 and V is TRBV20-1, with 7 nucleotides matching TRBD2. This CDR3 has 14 amino acids. Germline assignment: CDR1 DFQATT and CDR2 SNEGSKA (reference sequence). With 6 bases clipped from V and 4 bases from J, the junction kept 9 bases outside the gene matches.

This clonotype was observed a handful of times. The chain employs TRBV7-8 and TRBJ2-3; D call uncertain. This CDR3 spans 11 amino acids. Trimming left V 5 bases short and J 8 bases short, with 8 bases between. From germline, CDR1 is SGHVS and CDR2 FQNEAQ. The CDR3 loop reads CASSLGSTQYF. The CDR3 coding sequence is TGTGCCAGCAGCCTGGGTAGTACGCAGTATTTT. The full variable domain, in which reference TRBV7-8 and TRBJ2-3 provide the parts outside the CDR3, is GAGVSQSPRYKVAKRGQDVALRCDPISGHVSLFWYQQALGQGPEFLTYFQNEAQLDKSGLPSDRFFAERPEGSVSTLKIQRTQQEDSAVYLCASSLGSTQYFGPGTRLTVL.

This chain joins TRBV6-6 and TRBJ1-2; TRBD1 matches 9 bases. The CDR3 is 15 residues long. Germline V gene sequence: CDR1 MNHNY, CDR2 SVGAGI (reference sequence). J gave up 0 bases and V 9 bases, and 8 bases lay outside the gene matches. The CDR3 region has the DNA TGTGCCAGAAGTCCGGGACAGGGAGCTAACTATGGCTACACCTTC. Translating it yields CARSPGQGANYGYTF.

This clonotype showed up many times. This chain joins TRBV5-6 and TRBJ1-1; TRBD1 agrees at 11 bases. Germline values: CDR1 SGHDT, CDR2 YYEEEE. The ends lost 3 bases at V and 0 bases at J; junction bases unmatched: 4. The CDR3 sequence is 16 residues long. CDR3 region: CASSYRTGGLNTEAFF. Here the CDR3 DNA reads TGTGCCAGCAGCTACCGGACAGGGGGCCTGAACACTGAAGCTTTCTTT. Combining the CDR3 with reference TRBV5-6 and TRBJ1-1 gives the whole variable domain DAGVTQSPTHLIKTRGQQVTLRCSPKSGHDTVSWYQQALGQGPQFIFQYYEEEERQRGNFPDRFSGHQFPNYSSELNVNALLLGDSALYLCASSYRTGGLNTEAFFGQGTRLTVV.

V usage is TRBV12-3 or TRBV12-4 and J usage is TRBJ2-3, with 7 bases fitting TRBD2. J gave up 8 bases and V 5 bases, and 10 bases lay outside the gene matches. CDR3 length equals 14 residues. This CDR3 reads CASSAYLAAGTQYF. The CDR3 DNA sequence: TGTGCCAGCAGTGCCTATCTAGCGGCCGGTACGCAGTATTTT.

This clonotype was picked up many times. V is TRBV29-1 and J is TRBJ1-1, with unresolved D. The CDR3 contains 11 residues. Trimming took 7 bases from V and 5 from J, leaving 11 bases between them. Germline assignment: CDR1 SQVTM and CDR2 ANQGSEA. In DNA form, the CDR3 reads TGCAGCGCCGAAGCTGGGACTGAAGCTTTCTTT. Translated, it gives CSAEAGTEAFF.

This clonotype turned up a few times. The V and J genes are TRBV7-8 and TRBJ2-1, with 10 positions matching TRBD2. The CDR3 length is 17 residues. Germline lookup yields CDR1 SGHVS and CDR2 FQNEAQ. After removal of 2 bases from V and 7 bases from J, the junction contained 11 bases not matched to a gene. The CDR3 is CASSLSAGGPLRNEQFF. As DNA, the CDR3 is TGTGCCAGCAGCTTATCAGCGGGAGGGCCCTTGAGAAATGAGCAGTTCTTC.

This clonotype appeared many times. The chain recombines TRBV20-1 with TRBJ1-1, with unresolved D. V was pared by 3 bases and J by 0 bases, with 8 bases between. Germline V gene lookup returns CDR1 DFQATT and CDR2 SNEGSKA (reference sequence). The CDR3 is made up of 13 amino acids. CDR3 sequence: CSARPRMNTEAFF. The CDR3 DNA reads TGCAGTGCTAGGCCCAGAATGAACACTGAAGCTTTCTTT.

This clonotype was found a few times. CDR3: CASSYLRTDTEAFF. CDR3 sequence (DNA): TGTGCCAGCAGTTACCTCCGGACGGACACTGAAGCTTTCTTT. The V and J genes are TRBV6-5 and TRBJ1-1; D remains ambiguous. Deletions cut 2 bases from V and 3 bases from J, with 10 bases between. The germline CDR1 and CDR2 sequences are MNHEY and SVGAGI. CDR3 length: 14 residues.